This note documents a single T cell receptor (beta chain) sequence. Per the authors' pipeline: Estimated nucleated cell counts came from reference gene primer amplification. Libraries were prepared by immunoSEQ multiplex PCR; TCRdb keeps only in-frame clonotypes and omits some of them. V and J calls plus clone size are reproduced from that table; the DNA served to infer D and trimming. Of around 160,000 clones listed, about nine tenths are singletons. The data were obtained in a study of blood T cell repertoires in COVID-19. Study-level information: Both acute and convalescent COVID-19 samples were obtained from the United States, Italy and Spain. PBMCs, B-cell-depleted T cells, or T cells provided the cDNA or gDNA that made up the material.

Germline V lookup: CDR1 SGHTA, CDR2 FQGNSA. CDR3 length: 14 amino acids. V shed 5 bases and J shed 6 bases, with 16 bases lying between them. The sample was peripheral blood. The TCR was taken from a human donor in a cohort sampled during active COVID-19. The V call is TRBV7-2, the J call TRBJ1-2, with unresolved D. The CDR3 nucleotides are TGTGCCAGCAGCAACATACAGCAGAATAATGGCTACACCTTC. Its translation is CASSNIQQNNGYTF.